Sequencing of this T cell receptor beta chain was carried out in a study of Graves' ophthalmopathy and Graves' hyperthyroidism. This clonotype was recorded a few times. Deletions cut 0 bases from V and 8 bases from J, with 14 bases between. The germline V gene encodes CDR1 SGHRS and CDR2 YFSETQ. This CDR3 comprises 14 residues. Pregnant or lactating patients and those with other autoimmune diseases or uncontrolled infections were excluded. Amplifying from RNA transcripts, the study obtained TCR beta CDR3 regions. Amplification began with first-round RT-PCR using HTBI primers, then second-round multiplex PCR was performed. Each CDR3 protein is one row after TCRdb ran MiXCR on the multiplex PCR reads. The sample contains 400,000 or so distinct CDR3 sequences, about 16% of which appear only once.

The TCR originated in a woman aged 18-29 years with stable Graves' hyperthyroidism. The source material was peripheral blood. The chain combines TRBV5-1 with TRBJ1-2; D gene uncertain. The CDR3 sequence is CASSLEGGGRGYTF. The CDR3 coding sequence is TGCGCCAGCAGCTTGGAAGGTGGAGGGAGAGGCTACACCTTC.